One sample yielded the 12 T cell receptor beta chains listed below, sequenced in a study of cytomegalovirus exposure and HLA in healthy donors. 60 Vbeta and 13 Jbeta primers were used in PCR. Profiling relied on immunoSEQ multiplex PCR, and the TCRdb table lists in-frame clones only, not all of them. The sample includes approximately 150,000 clones, roughly 82% of them seen just once. The specimen was PBMCs. These receptors all stem from a male donor in good health and CMV-seronegative.

The chain is built from TRBV9 and TRBJ2-2; 13 bases agree with TRBD2. Trimming at V came to 2 bases and at J to 5 bases, leaving 12 bases not matched to a gene. The germline gives CDR1 SGDLS, CDR2 YYNGEE. The CDR3 covers 19 residues. CDR3: CASSVGGTSGRAWTGELFF. CDR3 sequence (DNA): TGTGCCAGCAGCGTGGGGGGAACTAGCGGGAGGGCCTGGACCGGGGAGCTGTTTTTT.

The V call is TRBV9, the J call TRBJ2-1, with D possibly TRBD2 on 6 matching bases. Germline CDR1 reads SGDLS; CDR2 reads YYNGEE. V was cut by 0 bases and J by 0 bases, with 10 bases left in between. This CDR3 has 16 residues. In DNA form, the CDR3 reads TGTGCCAGCAGCGTAGCCGGGAGTTTCTCCTACAATGAGCAGTTCTTC. Translating gives CASSVAGSFSYNEQFF. The whole variable domain, remainder taken from reference TRBV9 and TRBJ2-1, is DSGVTQTPKHLITATGQRVTLRCSPRSGDLSVYWYQQSLDQGLQFLIQYYNGEERAKGNILERFSAQQFPDLHSELNLSSLELGDSALYFCASSVAGSFSYNEQFFGPGTRLTVL.

The chain carries TRBV7-8 and TRBJ2-3; 9 nucleotides line up with TRBD1. J was trimmed by 0 bases and V by 4 bases; bases with no gene match: 8. This CDR3 comprises 17 residues. The germline CDR1 and CDR2 sequences are SGHVS and FQNEAQ. CDR3 nucleotide sequence: TGTGCCAGCAGCTCGCTTAGAGGACAGGGGAGCACAGATACGCAGTATTTT. Amino acid sequence: CASSSLRGQGSTDTQYF.

This sequence joins TRBV7-2 and TRBJ1-2; D call uncertain. The CDR3 spans 15 residues. Trimming removed 3 bases from V and 2 bases from J, with 13 bases in between. Germline V gene lookup returns CDR1 SGHTA and CDR2 FQGNSA. The CDR3 spells CASSLQSGSNYGYTF. In nucleotides, the CDR3 is TGTGCCAGCAGCTTGCAATCGGGAAGCAACTATGGCTACACCTTC.

The chain employs TRBV5-3 and TRBJ1-5, with no clear D. TRBV5-3 is placed among ORFs of uncertain function. V was trimmed by 4 bases and J by 1 base, leaving 12 bases between them. The length of the CDR3 is 15 residues. The CDR3 DNA follows: TGTGCCAGAAGCCTCACGAGGCAGAGCAATCAGCCCCAGCATTTT. Its translation is CARSLTRQSNQPQHF.

Worth noting for this clone: An end of the junction differs from the germline gene, which may be a read error. V gene TRBV2 combines with J gene TRBJ1-4, with 7 bases matching TRBD1. The CDR3 is 15 amino acids. Germline lookup yields CDR1 SNHLY and CDR2 FYNNEI. The CDR3 sequence is CASNSNRGYDERLFF. CDR3 nucleotide sequence: TGTGCCAGCAATTCCAACAGGGGATACGATGAAAGACTGTTTTTT.

The chain has TRBV7-9 and TRBJ1-5; maybe TRBD1 (5 bases). V was trimmed by 3 bases and J by 0 bases, leaving 18 bases between them. Germline values: CDR1 SEHNR, CDR2 FQNEAQ (reference sequence). This CDR3 has 18 residues. The DNA for the CDR3 is TGTGCCAGCAGCTTCGTGGGGGGGACGGAGTATAGCAATCAGCCCCAGCATTTT. Its protein is CASSFVGGTEYSNQPQHF.

V and J are TRBV30 and TRBJ2-7; D gene uncertain. Germline V CDR1 and CDR2: GTSNPN, SVGIG (reference sequence). V dropped 1 base and J dropped 4 bases, with 5 bases sitting between them. CDR3 length: 11 residues. CDR3 in amino acids: CAWSAGYEQYF. In DNA form, the CDR3 reads TGTGCCTGGAGTGCAGGTTACGAGCAGTACTTC.

The chain uses TRBV2 and TRBJ1-1, with unresolved D. Germline V gene data show CDR1 as SNHLY and CDR2 as FYNNEI. V was clipped by 2 bases and J by 1 base, with 8 bases between them. The CDR3 runs 14 residues. The CDR3 spells CASSERQANTEAFF. The CDR3 nucleotides read TGTGCCAGCAGTGAAAGGCAGGCGAACACTGAAGCTTTCTTT.

V gene TRBV18 combines with J gene TRBJ2-7; D is possibly TRBD1 (9 bases). CDR1 is KGHSH, CDR2 LQKENI, per germline. Trimming removed 4 bases from V and 5 bases from J, with 21 bases in between. This CDR3 contains 16 residues. The CDR3 spells CASSHLAGQGLHEQYF. The CDR3 bases are TGTGCCAGCTCACATTTAGCGGGACAGGGTTTACACGAGCAGTACTTC.

CDR3 residues: CASHYLSGSGTDTQYF. CDR3 sequence (DNA): TGTGCCAGCCACTATCTCAGCGGGAGTGGCACAGATACGCAGTATTTT. The chain couples TRBV27 to TRBJ2-3; 8 positions agree with TRBD2. The germline V gene has CDR1 MNHEY and CDR2 SMNVEV (reference sequence). Losses at the gene ends were 8 bases for V and 1 base for J; bases not matched to a gene: 11. The length of the CDR3 is 16 residues.

J is TRBJ1-4 and V is TRBV30; a weak D match, TRBD1 (5 bases). The ends were cut back, 3 bases at V and 7 bases at J, with 15 bases in the middle. The CDR3 length is 14 residues. CDR1 GTSNPN and CDR2 SVGIG come from the germline V gene (reference sequence). The CDR3 region has the DNA TGTGCCTGGAGCGCGGGGCCCACCGGTGAAAAACTGTTTTTT. Protein: CAWSAGPTGEKLFF.